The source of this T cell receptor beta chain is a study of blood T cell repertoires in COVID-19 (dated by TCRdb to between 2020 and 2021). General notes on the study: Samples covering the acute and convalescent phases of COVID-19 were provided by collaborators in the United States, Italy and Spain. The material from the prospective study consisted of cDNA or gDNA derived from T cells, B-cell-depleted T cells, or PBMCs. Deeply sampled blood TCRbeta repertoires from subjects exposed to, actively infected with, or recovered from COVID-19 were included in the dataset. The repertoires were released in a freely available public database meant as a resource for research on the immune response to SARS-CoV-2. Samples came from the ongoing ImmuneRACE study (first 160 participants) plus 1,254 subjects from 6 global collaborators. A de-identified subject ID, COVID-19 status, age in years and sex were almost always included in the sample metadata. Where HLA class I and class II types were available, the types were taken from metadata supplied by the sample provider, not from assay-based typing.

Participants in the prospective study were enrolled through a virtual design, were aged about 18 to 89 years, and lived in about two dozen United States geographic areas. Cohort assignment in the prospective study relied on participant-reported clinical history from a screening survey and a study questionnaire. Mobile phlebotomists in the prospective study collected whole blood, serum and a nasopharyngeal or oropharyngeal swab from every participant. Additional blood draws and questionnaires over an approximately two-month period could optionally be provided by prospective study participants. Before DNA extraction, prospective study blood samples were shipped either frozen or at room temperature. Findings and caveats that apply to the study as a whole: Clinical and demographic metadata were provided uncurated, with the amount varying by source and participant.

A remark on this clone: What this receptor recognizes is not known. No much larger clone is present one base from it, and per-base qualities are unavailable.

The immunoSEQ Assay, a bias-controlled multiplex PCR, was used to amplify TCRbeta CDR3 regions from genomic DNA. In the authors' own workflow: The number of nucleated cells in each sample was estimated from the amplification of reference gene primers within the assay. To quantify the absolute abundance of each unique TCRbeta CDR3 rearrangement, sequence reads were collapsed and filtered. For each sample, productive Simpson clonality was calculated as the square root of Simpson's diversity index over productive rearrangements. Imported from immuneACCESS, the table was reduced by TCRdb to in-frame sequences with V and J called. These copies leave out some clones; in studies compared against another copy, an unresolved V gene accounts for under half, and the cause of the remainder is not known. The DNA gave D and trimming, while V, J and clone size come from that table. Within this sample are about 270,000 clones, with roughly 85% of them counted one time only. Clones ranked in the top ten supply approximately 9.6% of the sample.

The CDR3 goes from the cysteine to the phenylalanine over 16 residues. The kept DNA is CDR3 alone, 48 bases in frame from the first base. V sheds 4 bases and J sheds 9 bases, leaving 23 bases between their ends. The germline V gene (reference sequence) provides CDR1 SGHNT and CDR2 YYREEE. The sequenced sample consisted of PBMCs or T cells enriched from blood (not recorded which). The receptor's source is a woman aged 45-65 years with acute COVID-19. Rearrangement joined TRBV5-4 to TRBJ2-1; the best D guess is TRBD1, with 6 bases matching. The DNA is TGTGCCAGCAGCCCCAGGACAGTAAGCTCAGCTGGTGAGCAGTTCTTC. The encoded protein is CASSPRTVSSAGEQFF.